One and the same sample provided the 23 T cell receptor beta chains below, sequenced in a study of blood T cell repertoires in COVID-19. Sequenced by immunoSEQ multiplex PCR; TCRdb stores in-frame clones only, minus some. The sample records about 160,000 clones, 90% being singletons. The sample taken for sequencing was peripheral blood. These TCRs come from a man in his forties or fifties with acute or convalescent COVID-19.

The gene calls are TRBV6-9 and TRBJ2-3; TRBD1 is a possible D gene (9 bases). Trimming cost V 5 bases and J 6 bases, with 33 bases left between them. The CDR3 is 20 residues long. From germline, CDR1 is MNHGY and CDR2 SVAAGI. CDR3 in amino acids: CASSKNRDRVTGTRNDTQYF. Written as DNA, the CDR3 is TGTGCCAGCAGTAAGAACCGGGACAGGGTAACCGGGACTAGGAATGATACGCAGTATTTT.

This clone was detected only once. V usage is TRBV18 and J usage is TRBJ1-2; TRBD1 matches at 8 bases. CDR1 is KGHSH and CDR2 is LQKENI in the germline V gene. V was pared by 0 bases and J by 7 bases, with 4 bases of the junction left unmatched. CDR3 length: 14 amino acids. The CDR3 DNA reads TGTGCCAGCTCACCACCGGGACAGGCCTCTGGCTACACCTTC. Protein product: CASSPPGQASGYTF.

The CDR3 nucleotides read TGTGCCAGCAGTTTAACGGGCAGGGGGTGGCAGCCCCAGCATTTT. Its protein product is CASSLTGRGWQPQHF. This chain uses TRBV28 with TRBJ1-5; 7 bases are shared with TRBD1. The germline V gene has CDR1 MDHEN and CDR2 SYDVKM. The CDR3 covers 15 residues. Germline trimming cut 2 bases from V and 7 bases from J; bases unmatched to any gene: 8.

The CDR3 coding sequence is TGCGCCAGCAGCCTCCGGACAGGGTGGAATGAGCAGTTCTTC. Its protein product is CASSLRTGWNEQFF. This chain uses TRBV5-1 with TRBJ2-1; 8 bases align to TRBD1. Germline V gene sequence: CDR1 SGHRS, CDR2 YFSETQ. The ends lost 4 bases at V and 7 bases at J; junction bases unmatched: 7. The CDR3 loop spans 14 amino acids.

The chain recombines TRBV18 with TRBJ1-6, with D uncertain. The CDR3 totals 18 residues. Germline loops: CDR1 KGHSH, CDR2 LQKENI. Trimming removed 1 base from V and 5 bases from J, with 18 bases in between. The CDR3 region has the DNA TGTGCCAGCTCACCACTGAGTAGGCGAAACAGAAATAATTCACCCCTCCACTTT. It is translated as CASSPLSRRNRNNSPLHF.

The gene calls are TRBV7-9 and TRBJ2-1, with D possibly TRBD2 on 6 matching bases. V was trimmed by 5 bases and J by 2 bases, leaving 16 bases between them. Germline values: CDR1 SEHNR, CDR2 FQNEAQ (reference sequence). This CDR3 spans 16 amino acids. This chain's CDR3 is CASSPPGSAPYNEQFF. The CDR3 region has the DNA TGTGCCAGCAGCCCCCCCGGGAGCGCACCCTACAATGAGCAGTTCTTC.

The chain combines TRBV5-1 with TRBJ2-1; 16 bases fit TRBD2. This CDR3 contains 16 residues. Germline-derived CDR1 and CDR2 are SGHRS and YFSETQ. V shed 4 bases, J shed 5 bases, and the junction held 3 bases outside the gene matches. The CDR3 region has the DNA TGCGCCAGCAGCGCGGGACTAGCGGGAGGGCACAATGAGCAGTTCTTC. Translating it yields CASSAGLAGGHNEQFF.

CDR3 nucleotides: TGTGCCTGGAAAAGACAGGGCAATGAGCAGTTCTTC. Translating it yields CAWKRQGNEQFF. The V gene is TRBV30, the J gene TRBJ2-1, with 7 nucleotides matching TRBD1. The CDR3 is made up of 12 amino acids. Per germline, CDR1 GTSNPN and CDR2 SVGIG (reference sequence). V gave up 4 bases and J gave up 6 bases; unmatched junction bases: 3. The complete variable domain, with remaining parts taken from reference TRBV30 and TRBJ2-1, reads SQTIHQWPATLVQPVGSPLSLECTVEGTSNPNLYWYRQAAGRGLQLLFYSVGIGQISSEVPQNLSASRPQDRQFILSSKKLLLSDSGFYLCAWKRQGNEQFFGPGTRLTVL.

This clone was observed a single time. CDR3: CASSPPWGRDYGYTF. CDR3 DNA: TGTGCCAGCAGCCCGCCGTGGGGGAGGGACTATGGCTACACCTTC. The V and J genes are TRBV7-9 and TRBJ1-2; D is possibly TRBD1 (5 bases). CDR1 is SEHNR, CDR2 FQNEAQ, per germline (reference sequence). The V end lost 5 bases, the J end lost 3 bases, and 16 bases lay between the germline ends. The CDR3 has 15 amino acids.

V is TRBV7-9 and J is TRBJ2-3; TRBD1 matches at 7 bases. J gave up 3 bases and V 1 base, and 10 bases lay outside the gene matches. Looked up from germline, CDR1 is SEHNR and CDR2 is FQNEAQ (reference sequence). This CDR3 has 17 residues. In nucleotides, the CDR3 is TGTGCCAGCAGCTTAGGGGGACAGAGACTTTCTACAGATACGCAGTATTTT. It specifies CASSLGGQRLSTDTQYF.

V usage is TRBV28 and J usage is TRBJ1-1; TRBD1 agrees at 7 bases. J gave up 7 bases and V 6 bases, and 11 bases lay outside the gene matches. Germline V gene lookup returns CDR1 MDHEN and CDR2 SYDVKM. CDR3 size: 14 residues. The CDR3 region is CASRTTTGRLEAFF. The CDR3 nucleotides read TGTGCCAGCAGGACAACGACAGGGCGGCTTGAAGCTTTCTTT. The complete variable domain, with remaining parts taken from reference TRBV28 and TRBJ1-1, reads DVKVTQSSRYLVKRTGEKVFLECVQDMDHENMFWYRQDPGLGLRLIYFSYDVKMKEKGDIPEGYSVSREKKERFSLILESASTNQTSMYLCASRTTTGRLEAFFGQGTRLTVV.

V usage is TRBV6-1 and J usage is TRBJ1-2, with a tentative D call TRBD1 (6 bases). The V gene's germline CDR1 is MNHNS and CDR2 SASEGT. Trimming took 3 bases from V and 6 from J, leaving 14 bases between them. The CDR3 totals 14 residues. CDR3 nucleotides: TGTGCCAGCAGTGAGTACAGGGTAGGAGATGGCTACACCTTC. It codes for CASSEYRVGDGYTF.

This chain connects TRBV28 to TRBJ1-1, with a tentative D call TRBD1 (6 bases). The CDR3 contains 14 residues. V dropped 5 bases and J dropped 8 bases, with 18 bases sitting between them. Germline V CDR1 and CDR2: MDHEN, SYDVKM. CDR3 coding DNA: TGTGCCAGCAGTAACAGGGTGAAATCGTCCGAAGCTTTCTTT. Its translation is CASSNRVKSSEAFF.

The chain uses TRBV9 and TRBJ2-1; TRBD2 agrees at 9 bases. Germline CDR1 SGDLS, CDR2 YYNGEE. CDR3 length equals 17 residues. Trimming cost V 3 bases and J 3 bases; bases outside gene matches: 10. CDR3 amino acids: CASSARPTSGNYNEQFF. In DNA, the CDR3 is TGTGCCAGCAGCGCCCGCCCGACTAGCGGAAACTACAATGAGCAGTTCTTC.

This clone was detected once. This chain uses TRBV19 with TRBJ2-3, with no clear D. Germline CDR1 LNHDA, CDR2 SQIVND (reference sequence). The CDR3 runs 13 residues. Trimming removed 5 bases at V and 3 bases at J, with 9 bases between. In DNA, the CDR3 is TGTGCCAGTAGTGAGACAAGAACAGATACGCAGTATTTT. It yields the protein CASSETRTDTQYF.

CDR3 region: CAISESTGNQPQHF. The DNA for the CDR3 is TGTGCCATCAGTGAGTCAACGGGGAATCAGCCCCAGCATTTT. The chain is built from TRBV10-3 and TRBJ1-5, with D hard to call. The germline V gene encodes CDR1 ENHRY and CDR2 SYGVKD. The CDR3 consists of 14 residues. Trimming removed 0 bases from V and 4 bases from J, with 7 bases in between.

CDR3 sequence: CSASGLAGDEVWNEQFF. The CDR3 DNA is TGCAGTGCTAGTGGACTAGCGGGGGACGAGGTCTGGAATGAGCAGTTCTTC. The chain combines TRBV20-1 with TRBJ2-1, with TRBD2 matching over 13 bases. The V gene end was trimmed by 3 bases and the J gene end by 7 bases; junction bases not matched to a gene: 12. The CDR3 has 17 residues. The V gene's germline CDR1 is DFQATT and CDR2 SNEGSKA (reference sequence).

CDR3 residues: CASTPSGGNYGYTF. In DNA, the CDR3 is TGTGCCAGCACCCCCTCGGGGGGAAACTATGGCTACACCTTC. This chain uses TRBV27 with TRBJ1-2, with a weak D call TRBD1 (5 bases). CDR1 and CDR2 (germline): MNHEY, SMNVEV (reference sequence). The CDR3 contains 14 residues. The V end was cut by 7 bases, the J end by 2 bases, with 14 bases between.

This chain connects TRBV6-2 or TRBV6-3 to TRBJ1-2; D unresolved. V was trimmed by 5 bases and J by 10 bases, leaving 17 bases between them. Germline V lookup: CDR1 MNHEY, CDR2 SVGEGT. This CDR3 spans 13 amino acids. In DNA, the CDR3 is TGTGCCAGCAGTACCTGGTCGCTTAGTCTCTACACCTTC. Translated: CASSTWSLSLYTF.

V and J are TRBV7-9 and TRBJ2-3, with 8 bases matching TRBD2. This CDR3 is 16 amino acids long. V shed 1 base and J 2 bases; nucleotides not matched to a gene: 5. Germline CDR1 reads SEHNR; CDR2 reads FQNEAQ (reference sequence). The CDR3 DNA is TGTGCCAGCAGCTTAGGAGCGGGGGAGTTCACAGATACGCAGTATTTT. This codes for CASSLGAGEFTDTQYF.

This chain uses TRBV27 with TRBJ1-2; tentatively, D is TRBD1 (5 bases). V was trimmed by 5 bases and J by 1 base, leaving 14 bases between them. Germline V gene sequence: CDR1 MNHEY, CDR2 SMNVEV (reference sequence). The CDR3 runs 15 residues. CDR3 residues: CASSPGQGGNYGYTF. The CDR3 DNA follows: TGTGCCAGCAGTCCAGGCCAGGGAGGTAACTATGGCTACACCTTC.

V is TRBV7-2 and J is TRBJ1-1, with 7 bases fitting TRBD1. V lost 5 bases and J lost 0; bases outside the gene matches: 3. Germline CDR1 and CDR2: SGHTA and FQGNSA. This CDR3 is 14 amino acids long. The CDR3 loop is CASSVTGLNTEAFF. The CDR3 nucleotides are TGTGCCAGCAGCGTGACAGGGCTGAACACTGAAGCTTTCTTT.

The V call is TRBV4-1, the J call TRBJ1-6, with D perhaps matching TRBD1 (6 bases). The ends were cut back, 1 base at V and 4 bases at J, with 14 bases in the middle. CDR3 size: 17 residues. Germline V gene lookup returns CDR1 MGHRA and CDR2 YSYEKL. CDR3 protein: CASSQAQGGDYNSPLHF. CDR3 coding DNA: TGCGCCAGCAGCCAAGCACAGGGTGGGGATTATAATTCACCCCTCCACTTT.